This T cell receptor beta chain was identified during a study of blood T cells in healthy people across ages. PBMCs, at least 6 million per sample, were isolated. Total RNA was isolated from each sample in quantities of at least 6 micrograms. Through a sample-barcoded 5' primer and a J-beta primer mix, a second PCR was run for about 6 to 11 cycles. Paired-end reads containing CDR3 totaled no fewer than 3 million for each sample. Via MiXCR, TCRdb re-called the 5' RACE reads, giving one row per CDR3 protein. The sample lists about 600,000 distinct CDR3 sequences, under 55% occurring once. V shed 0 bases and J shed 8 bases, with 4 bases lying between them. CDR3 length equals 11 residues. Germline V lookup: CDR1 WSHSY, CDR2 SAAADI. Study-wide points: Donor CMV status was unknown, possibly confounding expanded clonotype changes.

The table lists this clonotype with a count of one. The antigen is unknown. This clonotype originated in an older man in good health. This chain joins TRBV10-2 and TRBJ1-2; the D is unclear. The source material was blood. The CDR3 coding sequence is TGCGCCAGCAGTGAGTCAGGGGGCTACACCTTC. Residues: CASSESGGYTF.